Only a few counts were recorded for the clone carrying this T cell receptor (beta chain). Its antigen is as yet unknown. These data belong to a study of T cell repertoires in cytomegalovirus infection. General study points: Ex vivo responses were dominated by HLA-C-restricted CMV-specific TCR beta clonotypes. Carriers of CMV plus the relevant HLA were identified by cumulative public TCR beta family frequency.

The V gene's germline CDR1 is SGHAT and CDR2 FQNNGV. V gave up 2 bases and J gave up 2 bases; unmatched junction bases: 17. This CDR3 is built from 22 residues. MiXCR, applied by TCRdb to the reads, yields one record per CDR3 protein. The sample includes approximately 700,000 distinct CDR3 sequences, 35% seen only once; the top ten take around 2.6%. The material sequenced was PBMCs. This sequence joins TRBV11-2 and TRBJ2-6; the match to TRBD1 covers 11 bases. This clonotype was obtained from a human donor in good health (CMV status not recorded). Some clones in this sample may be carry-over from other donors' samples. The CDR3 sequence: CASSLMGTPTGQGVAGANVLTF. CDR3 in DNA: TGTGCCAGCAGCTTAATGGGGACCCCTACGGGACAGGGGGTTGCTGGGGCCAACGTCCTGACTTTC.